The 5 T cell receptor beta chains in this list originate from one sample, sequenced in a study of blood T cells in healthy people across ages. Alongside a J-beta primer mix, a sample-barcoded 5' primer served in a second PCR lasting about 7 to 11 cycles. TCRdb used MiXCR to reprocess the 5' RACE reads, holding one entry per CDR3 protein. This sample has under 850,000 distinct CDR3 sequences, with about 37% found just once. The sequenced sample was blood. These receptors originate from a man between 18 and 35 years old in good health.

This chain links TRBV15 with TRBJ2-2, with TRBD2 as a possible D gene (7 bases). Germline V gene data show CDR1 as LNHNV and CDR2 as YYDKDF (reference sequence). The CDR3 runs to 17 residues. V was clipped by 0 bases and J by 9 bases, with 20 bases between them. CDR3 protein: CATSRDSGGHLARELFF. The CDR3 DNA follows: TGTGCCACCAGCAGAGATTCCGGGGGGCACTTAGCCCGGGAGCTGTTTTTT. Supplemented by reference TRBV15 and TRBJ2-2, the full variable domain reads DAMVIQNPRYQVTQFGKPVTLSCSQTLNHNVMYWYQQKSSQAPKLLFHYYDKDFNNEADTPDNFQSRRPNTSFCFLDIRSPGLGDTAMYLCATSRDSGGHLARELFFGEGSRLTVL.

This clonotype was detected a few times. In DNA, the CDR3 is TGTGCCAGCAGCTCCTGGACTAGCGGGAGCACAGATACGCAGTATTTT. Amino acids: CASSSWTSGSTDTQYF. The chain carries TRBV7-2 and TRBJ2-3, with 11 bases aligning to TRBD2. CDR3 length: 16 residues. Trimming cost V 4 bases and J 0 bases; bases outside gene matches: 3. Germline V gene data show CDR1 as SGHTA and CDR2 as FQGNSA.

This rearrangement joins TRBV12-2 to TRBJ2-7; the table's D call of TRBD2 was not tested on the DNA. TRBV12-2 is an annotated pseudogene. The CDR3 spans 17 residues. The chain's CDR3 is CASRPQRGGSSAYEQYF. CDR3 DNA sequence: TGTGCAAGTCGCCCTCAACGTGGCGGGAGCAGTGCCTACGAGCAGTACTTC.

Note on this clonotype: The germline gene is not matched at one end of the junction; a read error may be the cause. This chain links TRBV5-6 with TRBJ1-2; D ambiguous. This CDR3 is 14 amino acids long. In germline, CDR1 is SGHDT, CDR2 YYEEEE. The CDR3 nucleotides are TGTGCCGGCAGCGTCAGAGAAGCTTGGGATGGCTACACCTTC. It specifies CAGSVREAWDGYTF.

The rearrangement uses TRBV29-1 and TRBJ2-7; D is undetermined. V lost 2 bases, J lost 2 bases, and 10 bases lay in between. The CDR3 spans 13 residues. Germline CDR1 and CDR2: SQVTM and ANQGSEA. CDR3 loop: CSVESGRTYEQYF. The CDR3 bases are TGCAGCGTTGAATCTGGAAGAACCTACGAGCAGTACTTC.